These T cell receptor beta chains were read from a single sample in a study of shared T cell receptors in the human thymus. Repertoires were generated with immunoSEQ multiplex PCR, while TCRdb's copy carries only in-frame clones and drops some. The top ten clones hold roughly 0.01% of a sample with 600,000 to 900,000 clones, approximately 83% of them seen once. The data also belong to a second study, concerning human thymus T cells.

The sample was thymocytes. These receptors were collected from a girl in the first two years of life with a congenital heart defect. CDR3s include the opening cysteine and the closing phenylalanine or tryptophan. The D gene is left open where the match is weak. Only some rows state a clone size, as once, few, many or a class for expanded clones.

TRBV5-6	NA	TRBJ2-7	NA	CASSFNRNYLSYEQYF	TGTGCCAGCAGCTTTAATAGGAACTACCTCTCCTACGAGCAGTACTTC
TRBV28	NA	TRBJ1-5	NA	CASSFGGHPTDSNQPQHF	TGTGCCAGCAGTTTTGGGGGACACCCGACGGATAGCAATCAGCCCCAGCATTTT
TRBV27	TRBD1	TRBJ2-5	NA	CASSPRQTGDQETQYF	TGTGCCAGCAGTCCCCGCCAAACAGGGGACCAAGAGACCCAGTACTTC
TRBV7-2	NA	TRBJ1-6	few	CASSSNRAGSSYNSPLHF	TGTGCCAGCAGCTCGAACAGGGCAGGGAGCTCCTATAATTCACCCCTCCACTTT
TRBV2	TRBD1	TRBJ1-2	NA	CASSVDRGLRSFYGYTF	TGTGCCAGCAGTGTGGACAGGGGGCTGAGGTCTTTTTATGGCTACACCTTC
TRBV5-4	NA	TRBJ1-6	NA	CASTWEGGSNSPLHF	TGTGCCAGCACCTGGGAGGGGGGCTCAAATTCACCCCTCCACTTT
TRBV12-5	TRBD1	TRBJ1-3	NA	CASAPGQGTFSGNTIYF	TGTGCTAGTGCCCCGGGACAGGGGACCTTCTCTGGAAACACCATATATTTT
TRBV10-1	TRBD1	TRBJ1-1	NA	CASSEPEGQVDTEAFF	TGCGCCAGCAGTGAGCCGGAGGGACAGGTGGACACTGAAGCTTTCTTT
TRBV5-4	NA	TRBJ1-2	NA	CASRPTGTTTNYGYTF	TGTGCCAGCAGACCAACCGGGACAACCACTAACTATGGCTACACCTTC
TRBV19	TRBD1	TRBJ1-2	NA	CASSNRDRGLSPGYTF	TGTGCCAGTAGTAACCGGGACAGGGGCCTAAGTCCGGGCTACACCTTC
TRBV29-1	NA	TRBJ1-2	NA	CSVEVTGCNGYTF	TGCAGCGTTGAAGTTACAGGGTGTAATGGCTACACCTTC
TRBV4-1	TRBD2	TRBJ2-5	NA	CASSQDLAGRETQYF	TGCGCCAGCAGCCAGGACTTAGCGGGGCGGGAGACCCAGTACTTC
TRBV13	TRBD2	TRBJ2-1	NA	CASRPKRGGFYNEQFF	TGTGCCAGCAGACCGAAGCGGGGGGGTTTTTACAATGAGCAGTTCTTC
TRBV25-1	TRBD1	TRBJ1-3	NA	CASSVQGQASGNTIYF	TGTGCCAGCAGTGTCCAGGGACAGGCGTCAGGAAACACCATATATTTT
TRBV5-6	NA	TRBJ1-2	once	CASSLNRLRLHYGYTF	TGTGCCAGCAGCTTGAATCGCTTGAGGCTTCACTATGGCTACACCTTC
TRBV6-1	NA	TRBJ2-7	NA	CASGDRTPTLSYEQYF	TGTGCCAGCGGTGACAGGACACCAACCCTCTCCTACGAGCAGTACTTC
TRBV7-8	TRBD1	TRBJ1-2	NA	CASSLTAGGPHQRYGYTF	TGTGCCAGCAGCTTAACGGCAGGGGGACCACACCAGCGATACGGCTACACCTTC
TRBV10-2	TRBD2	TRBJ2-1	NA	CASRTTGGGDSYNEQFF	TGCGCCAGCAGAACGACGGGCGGGGGGGACTCCTACAATGAGCAGTTCTTC
TRBV2	NA	TRBJ1-6	NA	CASSEASWGRGNSPLHF	TGTGCCAGCAGTGAAGCCAGTTGGGGCAGGGGCAATTCACCCCTCCACTTT
TRBV7-8	NA	TRBJ2-7	NA	CASRRDLGSRNSYEQYF	TGTGCCAGCAGGCGGGACTTAGGGTCCCGGAACTCCTACGAGCAGTACTTC
TRBV18	TRBD2	TRBJ2-3	NA	CASSPLAGASTDTQYF	TGTGCCAGCTCACCGTTAGCGGGGGCGAGCACAGATACGCAGTATTTT
TRBV25-1	NA	TRBJ2-7	once	CASSEQGRDYEQYF	TGTGCCAGCAGTGAGCAGGGGAGGGACTACGAGCAGTACTTC
TRBV9	NA	TRBJ2-7	once	CASSVGGTGSYEQYF	TGTGCCAGCAGCGTAGGTGGGACTGGTTCCTACGAGCAGTACTTC
TRBV5-1	NA	TRBJ1-4	NA	CASRAGEDEKLFF	TGCGCCAGCAGAGCTGGGGAGGATGAAAAACTGTTTTTT
TRBV29-1	TRBD1	TRBJ2-6	NA	CSVGQGSQGANVLTF	TGCAGCGTCGGACAGGGGTCTCAAGGGGCCAACGTCCTGACTTTC
TRBV15	NA	TRBJ2-2	NA	CATSRVGEGNTGELFF	TGTGCCACCAGCAGAGTGGGCGAGGGAAACACCGGGGAGCTGTTTTTT
TRBV18	NA	TRBJ1-5	NA	CASSRNSNSNQPQHF	TGTGCCAGCTCACGAAACAGCAATAGCAATCAGCCCCAGCATTTT
TRBV7-9	TRBD1	TRBJ1-2	NA	CASSNLFKQGALGYGYTF	TGTGCCAGCAGCAACCTTTTCAAACAGGGGGCGCTTGGCTATGGCTACACCTTC
TRBV30	TRBD1	TRBJ1-1	NA	CAWSRTGGVNTEAFF	TGTGCCTGGAGTAGGACAGGGGGCGTGAACACTGAAGCTTTCTTT
TRBV5-6	TRBD1	TRBJ1-6	NA	CASSSGTGQSSYNSPLHF	TGTGCCAGCAGCTCGGGGACAGGGCAAAGCTCCTATAATTCACCCCTCCACTTT
TRBV7-9	NA	TRBJ1-6	few	CASDRTPSARNSPLHF	TGTGCCAGCGATCGGACACCCTCTGCACGTAATTCACCCCTCCACTTT
TRBV28	TRBD1	TRBJ1-2	NA	CASSIRDSGRHGYGYTF	TGTGCCAGCAGCATCCGGGACAGCGGGAGGCATGGCTATGGCTACACCTTC
TRBV6-1	NA	TRBJ1-5	NA	CASSDSLSGKNQPQHF	TGTGCCAGCAGTGATTCCTTGTCAGGGAAGAATCAGCCCCAGCATTTT
TRBV27	TRBD2	TRBJ2-3	NA	CASTPRASGNTDTQYF	TGTGCCAGCACTCCCCGGGCTAGCGGGAACACAGATACGCAGTATTTT
TRBV2	TRBD1	TRBJ2-7	NA	CASTAPGPGQSYEQYF	TGTGCCAGCACCGCACCGGGTCCGGGACAGAGCTACGAGCAGTACTTC
TRBV27	NA	TRBJ1-2	NA	CASSFLVGSRGSYGYTF	TGTGCCAGCAGTTTTCTGGTCGGGAGTCGTGGGAGCTATGGCTACACCTTC
TRBV4-1	TRBD1	TRBJ1-6	NA	CASSLYRDRDSPLHF	TGCGCCAGCAGCCTATACCGGGACAGGGATTCACCCCTCCACTTT
TRBV5-5	NA	TRBJ1-1	once	CASSLSRVVAFF	TGTGCCAGCAGCTTATCTCGAGTTGTCGCTTTCTTT
TRBV6-5	TRBD1	TRBJ2-4	NA	CASSSGTALAKNIQYF	TGTGCCAGCAGTTCCGGGACAGCCCTAGCCAAAAACATTCAGTACTTC
TRBV5-1	NA	TRBJ2-1	NA	CASSPHYEQFF	TGCGCCAGCAGCCCCCATTATGAGCAGTTCTTC
TRBV4-1	NA	TRBJ2-1	NA	CASSQGGGSYNEQFF	TGCGCCAGCAGCCAAGGTGGGGGGTCCTACAATGAGCAGTTCTTC
TRBV29-1	NA	TRBJ1-3	NA	CSVVGEMAGNTIYF	TGCAGCGTTGTTGGGGAGATGGCTGGAAACACCATATATTTT
TRBV15	TRBD1	TRBJ2-5	NA	CATSRARDRALTQYF	TGTGCCACCAGCAGGGCCCGGGACAGGGCCTTGACCCAGTACTTC
TRBV2	TRBD1	TRBJ1-5	NA	CASSTGTDNQPQHF	TGTGCCAGCAGTACCGGGACAGACAATCAGCCCCAGCATTTT
TRBV15	NA	TRBJ2-5	NA	CATSRERAGGSSQETQYF	TGTGCCACCAGCAGAGAGAGAGCCGGGGGTTCCTCTCAAGAGACCCAGTACTTC
TRBV19	NA	TRBJ1-5	NA	CASSGRQVGQPQHF	TGTGCCAGTAGTGGGAGACAGGTCGGTCAGCCCCAGCATTTT
TRBV4-1	TRBD1	TRBJ1-1	NA	CASSQDPRGTGEAFF	TGCGCCAGCAGCCAGGACCCCAGGGGGACGGGTGAAGCTTTCTTT
TRBV14	TRBD1	TRBJ2-7	NA	CASRPSRDRGLRGSSYEQYF	TGTGCCAGCAGACCCTCGAGGGACAGGGGGCTCCGAGGTAGCTCCTACGAGCAGTACTTC
TRBV7-6	TRBD2	TRBJ2-1	once	CASSEGLAYNEQFF	TGTGCCAGCAGCGAAGGACTAGCGTACAATGAGCAGTTCTTC
TRBV2	NA	TRBJ2-7	NA	CASSGVDVHEQYF	TGTGCCAGCAGTGGAGTTGATGTCCACGAGCAGTACTTC
TRBV7-9	NA	TRBJ1-1	NA	CASSPARDTEAFF	TGTGCCAGCAGTCCAGCGAGGGACACTGAAGCTTTCTTT
TRBV6-1	TRBD2	TRBJ2-1	NA	CASSEAGGYNEQFF	TGTGCCAGCAGCGAGGCGGGGGGGTACAATGAGCAGTTCTTC
TRBV5-4	TRBD2	TRBJ2-3	NA	CASSSYLAGTNTDTQYF	TGTGCCAGCAGCTCCTATCTAGCGGGGACTAACACAGATACGCAGTATTTT
TRBV29-1	TRBD1	TRBJ2-1	NA	CSVVGQVLKGPTNEQFF	TGCAGCGTTGTGGGACAGGTGCTGAAAGGCCCAACCAATGAGCAGTTCTTC
TRBV18	TRBD1	TRBJ1-6	NA	CASSHRDRVKNSPLHF	TGTGCCAGCTCACACCGGGACAGGGTGAAGAATTCACCCCTCCACTTT